This TCR beta chain was profiled in a study of CXCR3-negative and CXCR3-positive naive CD8 T cells. In regard to this clonotype: Its specificity is unknown.

The germline V gene encodes CDR1 SGHRS and CDR2 YFSETQ. The CDR3 totals 15 residues. General study results and limits: TRBV-TRBJ usage matched between naive CXCR3-negative and CXCR3-positive cells but not between memory cells.

TRB cDNA was prepared as libraries by UMI-labeled 5' RACE. TCRdb reprocessed the 5' RACE reads, with one entry per CDR3 protein and no DNA. This repertoire includes 45,000 to 60,000 distinct CDR3 sequences. The sequencing input was memory CD8+ T cells from blood. The origin of this receptor is a human donor in good health. Some clones in this sample may be carry-over from other donors' samples. The chain employs TRBV5-1 and TRBJ1-5; the D call of TRBD1 rests on TCRdb alone, since no DNA is present to check it. This chain's CDR3 is CASSLLGGDNQPQHF.